The present T cell receptor (beta chain) was sequenced within a study of identical twins. A remark on this clonotype: The antigen is undetermined.

One entry per CDR3 protein, called by TCRdb with MiXCR from the 5' RACE reads. Among approximately 550,000 distinct CDR3 sequences listed, 20% to 25% were seen once. Findings of the study overall: Researchers caution that invariant MAIT and iNKT cells could partly confound zero-insertion analyses. Monozygotic twins shared more out-of-frame TCR alpha than recombination models predicted.

The germline V gene has CDR1 SGHTA and CDR2 FQGNSA. V was shortened by 1 base and J by 5 bases, with 11 bases between the two germline ends. The CDR3 consists of 14 residues. This sample was shared with a second study, whose subject was yellow fever vaccine responses in identical twins.

This chain connects TRBV7-2 to TRBJ1-2; a weak D match, TRBD1 (5 bases). The receptor was derived from a woman in her late teens or twenties in good health. Sequenced input: CD4+ T cells sorted from blood. In DNA form, the CDR3 reads TGTGCCAGCAGCTTAGATCCAGGGCCGTATGGCTACACCTTC. Translation: CASSLDPGPYGYTF.